The 21 T cell receptor beta chains below come from one sample, sequenced in a study of naive and memory T cell subsets. An equimolar mix of two oligonucleotides served as the beta constant-region primer for TRBC1 and TRBC2. Nested alpha and beta constant-region primers with the SP2 primer drove four PCR rounds on ligated cDNA. TCRdb re-called the UMI-ligation and nested PCR reads with MiXCR, one entry per CDR3 protein. The table records 95,000 to 150,000 distinct CDR3 sequences, 36% of them present only once. Sequences were obtained from central memory CD4+ T cells from blood. Every receptor here comes from a human donor in good health.

The V call is TRBV7-2, the J call TRBJ1-5; tentative D call: TRBD1 (5 bases). The CDR3 runs 16 residues. With 5 bases removed from V and 2 bases from J, the gap between germline ends came to 16 bases. Germline CDR1 is SGHTA and CDR2 is FQGNSA. Here the CDR3 reads CASSPGAGEGNQPQHF. CDR3 in DNA: TGTGCCAGCAGCCCTGGCGCGGGGGAGGGCAATCAGCCCCAGCATTTT.

The chain uses TRBV5-1 and TRBJ1-1; D is unresolved. V lost 4 bases, J lost 1 base, and 11 bases lay in between. This CDR3 spans 14 amino acids. Germline CDR1 is SGHRS and CDR2 is YFSETQ. The CDR3 here is CASSHEIGNTEAFF. The CDR3, as DNA: TGCGCCAGCAGCCACGAAATAGGGAACACTGAAGCTTTCTTT.

The chain's CDR3 is CASSQGGRGDTQYF. The DNA for the CDR3 is TGTGCCAGCAGCCAGGGCGGGAGGGGAGATACGCAGTATTTT. This chain joins TRBV7-6 and TRBJ2-3; 9 nucleotides align to TRBD2. CDR3 size: 14 residues. J gave up 5 bases and V 5 bases, and 5 bases lay outside the gene matches. The germline gives CDR1 SGHVS, CDR2 FNYEAQ.

With respect to this clonotype: One junction end disagrees with the germline gene, perhaps due to a read error. The gene calls are TRBV6-1 and TRBJ2-1; perhaps TRBD2 as D (6 bases). The length of the CDR3 is 15 residues. The V gene's germline CDR1 is MNHNS and CDR2 SASEGT. In nucleotides, the CDR3 is TGCGCCAGCAGTGGTCTTCTAGCGTCGTACAATGAGCAGTTCTTC. It translates to CASSGLLASYNEQFF.

The CDR3 nucleotides are TGTGCCAGCAGCCAAGATGGGAGTACCTTCAATGAGCAGTTCTTC. It is translated as CASSQDGSTFNEQFF. The chain couples TRBV4-2 to TRBJ2-1; tentatively, D is TRBD2 (5 bases). The CDR3 consists of 15 residues. The V end lost 0 bases, the J end lost 6 bases, and 12 bases lay between the germline ends. Germline CDR1 and CDR2: LGHNA and YNFKEQ.

V usage is TRBV30 and J usage is TRBJ2-3, with 8 nucleotides matching TRBD1. Trimming took 2 bases from V and 10 from J; bases not matched to a gene: 11. Germline values: CDR1 GTSNPN, CDR2 SVGIG (reference sequence). CDR3 length equals 14 residues. CDR3 region: CAWSLGQGGSPQYF. CDR3 sequence (DNA): TGTGCCTGGAGTCTAGGACAGGGAGGTTCCCCGCAGTATTTT.

V and J are TRBV12-3 or TRBV12-4 and TRBJ1-2; perhaps TRBD1 as D (6 bases). The CDR3 sequence is 15 residues long. V lost 3 bases to trimming and J lost 4 bases, with 15 bases between them. CDR3 sequence (DNA): TGTGCCAGCAGTTTCTCCCAGGGGAGAAGCTATGGCTACACCTTC. As protein: CASSFSQGRSYGYTF.

Ten or more counts support this clonotype. The chain combines TRBV28 with TRBJ2-7, with D perhaps being TRBD1 or TRBD2 (6 bases each). Germline lookup yields CDR1 MDHEN and CDR2 SYDVKM. The CDR3 covers 13 residues. Trimming stripped 6 bases from V and 9 bases from J, with 18 bases between. The CDR3, as DNA: TGTGCCAGCAGGGGGCTGGACAGACTAGGGCAGTACTTC. This codes for CASRGLDRLGQYF.

This clonotype has a single count. The chain couples TRBV27 to TRBJ2-5; 11 nucleotides line up with TRBD2. The CDR3 consists of 16 residues. Germline lookup yields CDR1 MNHEY and CDR2 SMNVEV (reference sequence). Trimming removed 3 bases from V and 4 bases from J; junction bases left unmatched: 7. The CDR3 protein is CASSFPLGLAGETQYF. The CDR3 DNA is TGTGCCAGCAGTTTCCCCCTCGGACTAGCGGGAGAGACCCAGTACTTC.

The chain recombines TRBV6-2 or TRBV6-3 with TRBJ2-7; 8 positions agree with TRBD2. V shed 7 bases, J shed 0 bases, and the junction held 5 bases outside the gene matches. The CDR3 consists of 14 residues. Germline assignment: CDR1 MNHEY and CDR2 SVGEGT. The CDR3 nucleotides read TGTGCCAGCATCGGTAGCGGGAACTCCTACGAGCAGTACTTC. This gives the protein CASIGSGNSYEQYF.

Here the CDR3 reads CAISEGVGQGYF. As DNA, the CDR3 is TGTGCCATCAGTGAGGGCGTTGGACAAGGATACTTC. V usage is TRBV10-3 and J usage is TRBJ2-5; tentatively, D is TRBD1 (5 bases). With 2 bases removed from V and 14 bases from J, the gap between germline ends came to 15 bases. The germline V gene has CDR1 ENHRY and CDR2 SYGVKD. There are 12 residues in the CDR3.

This sequence joins TRBV9 and TRBJ2-7; TRBD2 aligns across 11 bases. CDR3 length: 15 amino acids. Germline assignment: CDR1 SGDLS and CDR2 YYNGEE. Germline trimming cut 1 base from V and 6 bases from J; bases unmatched to any gene: 6. The CDR3 loop is CASSVLGTSGGEQYF. CDR3 nucleotide sequence: TGTGCCAGCAGCGTATTAGGGACTAGCGGAGGCGAGCAGTACTTC.

The sample holds one count of this clonotype. The DNA for the CDR3 is TGTGCCAGCAGCCAAGAGGTACAGGAGGGGTACGAGCAGTACTTC. It is translated as CASSQEVQEGYEQYF. The V and J genes are TRBV3-1 and TRBJ2-7, with a possible D match to TRBD2 (6 bases). Germline loops: CDR1 LGHDT, CDR2 YNNKEL (reference sequence). CDR3 size: 15 residues. V lost 0 bases and J lost 4, with 13 bases in between.

V usage is TRBV7-9 and J usage is TRBJ2-1; the D gene could be TRBD1 or TRBD2 (5 bases each). Trimming took off 3 bases at V and 1 base at J, with 22 bases between the two ends. This CDR3 is 19 amino acids long. CDR1 is SEHNR and CDR2 is FQNEAQ in the germline V gene (reference sequence). As DNA, the CDR3 is TGTGCCAGCAGCTTCGTACCTTCCGGACTTAGGGGTTCCTACAATGAGCAGTTCTTC. Encoded protein: CASSFVPSGLRGSYNEQFF. The entire variable domain, with the rest obtained from reference TRBV7-9 and TRBJ2-1, is as follows: DTGVSQNPRHKITKRGQNVTFRCDPISEHNRLYWYRQTLGQGPEFLTYFQNEAQLEKSRLLSDRFSAERPKGSFSTLEIQRTEQGDSAMYLCASSFVPSGLRGSYNEQFFGPGTRLTVL.

CDR3 protein: CASSRRGRQSYEQYF. In DNA form, the CDR3 reads TGTGCCAGCAGTCGAAGGGGACGCCAATCCTACGAGCAGTACTTC. This chain uses TRBV28 with TRBJ2-7, with D possibly called TRBD1 or TRBD2 (5 bases each). V dropped 5 bases and J dropped 1 base, with 15 bases sitting between them. CDR3 length equals 15 residues. From germline, CDR1 is MDHEN and CDR2 SYDVKM. Based on the CDR3 plus reference TRBV28 and TRBJ2-7, the full variable domain is DVKVTQSSRYLVKRTGEKVFLECVQDMDHENMFWYRQDPGLGLRLIYFSYDVKMKEKGDIPEGYSVSREKKERFSLILESASTNQTSMYLCASSRRGRQSYEQYFGPGTRLTVT.

The rearrangement links TRBV7-2 to TRBJ2-1; TRBD2 matches 11 bases. Germline loops: CDR1 SGHTA, CDR2 FQGNSA. There are 15 residues in the CDR3. V lost 5 bases, J lost 10 bases, and 10 bases stayed unmatched. The chain's CDR3 is CASSPLAGGFGEQFF. Here the CDR3 DNA reads TGTGCCAGCAGCCCCCTAGCGGGAGGATTCGGAGAGCAGTTCTTC.

This chain links TRBV3-1 with TRBJ2-2; 7 bases fit TRBD2. Trimming took 2 bases from V and 0 from J; bases not matched to a gene: 6. Germline values: CDR1 LGHDT, CDR2 YNNKEL (reference sequence). The CDR3 is made up of 17 amino acids. The CDR3 is CASSQYRTRANTGELFF. CDR3 nucleotides: TGTGCCAGCAGCCAATATCGGACTAGAGCGAACACCGGGGAGCTGTTTTTT.

The chain is built from TRBV11-3 and TRBJ2-7, with 8 bases identical to TRBD1. The CDR3 is 14 amino acids. V dropped 5 bases and J dropped 2; count of bases not matched to a gene: 5. Per germline, CDR1 SGHNT and CDR2 YENEEA. The CDR3 nucleotides read TGTGCCAGCAGCCGAAAGGACAGGGCCTACGAGCAGTACTTC. It encodes CASSRKDRAYEQYF.

This chain links TRBV20-1 with TRBJ1-3; no reliable D call. Germline V gives CDR1 DFQATT, CDR2 SNEGSKA (reference sequence). The CDR3 totals 16 residues. Trimming left V 3 bases short and J 2 bases short, with 17 bases between. The CDR3 region has the DNA TGCAGTGCTAGTCCTTTCTCAGGAAATACTGGAAACACCATATATTTT. It encodes CSASPFSGNTGNTIYF.

The chain recombines TRBV20-1 with TRBJ2-7; D not resolved. CDR3 length: 11 amino acids. Trimming stripped 1 base from V and 4 bases from J, with 5 bases between. Germline CDR1 is DFQATT and CDR2 is SNEGSKA (reference sequence). CDR3 sequence (DNA): TGCAGTGCTAGAGCGGAATACGAGCAGTACTTC. Encoded protein: CSARAEYEQYF.

The CDR3: CASSSYRGSSNQPQHF. The CDR3 DNA is TGTGCCAGCAGTTCCTATAGGGGGTCAAGCAATCAGCCCCAGCATTTT. The rearrangement links TRBV6-5 to TRBJ1-5; D is perhaps TRBD1 (6 bases). Germline lookup yields CDR1 MNHEY and CDR2 SVGAGI. The CDR3 spans 16 residues. V gave up 4 bases and J gave up 1 base, with 14 bases separating them.